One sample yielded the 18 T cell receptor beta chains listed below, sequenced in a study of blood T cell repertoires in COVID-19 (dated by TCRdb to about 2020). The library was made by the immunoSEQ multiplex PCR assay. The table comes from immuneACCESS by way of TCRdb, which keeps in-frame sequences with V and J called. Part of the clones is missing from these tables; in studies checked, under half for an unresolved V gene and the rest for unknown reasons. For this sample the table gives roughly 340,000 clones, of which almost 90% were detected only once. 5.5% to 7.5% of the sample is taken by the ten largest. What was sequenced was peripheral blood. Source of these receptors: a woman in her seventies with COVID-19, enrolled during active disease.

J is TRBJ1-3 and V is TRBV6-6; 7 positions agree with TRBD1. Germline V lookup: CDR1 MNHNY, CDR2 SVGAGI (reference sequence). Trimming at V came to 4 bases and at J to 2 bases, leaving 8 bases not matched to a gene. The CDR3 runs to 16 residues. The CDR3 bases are TGTGCCAGCAGTTCGTCTACAGGGGTTACTGGAAACACCATATATTTT. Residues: CASSSSTGVTGNTIYF.

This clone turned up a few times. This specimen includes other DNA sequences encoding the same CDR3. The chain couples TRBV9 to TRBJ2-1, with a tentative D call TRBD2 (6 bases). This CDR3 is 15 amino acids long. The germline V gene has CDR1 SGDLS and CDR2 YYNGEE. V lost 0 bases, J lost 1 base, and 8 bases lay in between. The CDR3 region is CASSVGGASYNEQFF. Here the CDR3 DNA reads TGTGCCAGCAGCGTAGGCGGGGCTTCCTACAATGAGCAGTTCTTC.

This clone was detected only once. The CDR3 DNA follows: TGTGCCAGCCACACTCAGGGCGCCCAAGAGACCCAGTACTTC. This sequence encodes CASHTQGAQETQYF. V gene TRBV3-1 (or the pseudogene TRBV3-2) combines with J gene TRBJ2-5, with D possibly being TRBD1 (5 bases). There are 14 residues in the CDR3. V lost 8 bases and J 1 base, leaving 14 bases between the germline ends. Germline V gene lookup returns CDR1 LGHDT and CDR2 YNNKEL (reference sequence).

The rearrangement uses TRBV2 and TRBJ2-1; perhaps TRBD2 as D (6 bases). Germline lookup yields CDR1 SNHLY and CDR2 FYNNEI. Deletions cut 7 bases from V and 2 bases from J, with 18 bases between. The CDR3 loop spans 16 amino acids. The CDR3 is CASTLASGWTYNEQFF. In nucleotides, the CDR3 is TGTGCCAGCACACTCGCGAGCGGGTGGACCTACAATGAGCAGTTCTTC.

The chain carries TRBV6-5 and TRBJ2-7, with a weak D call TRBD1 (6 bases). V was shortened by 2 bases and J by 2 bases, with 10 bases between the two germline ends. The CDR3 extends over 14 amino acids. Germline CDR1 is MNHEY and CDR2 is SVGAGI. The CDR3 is CASSYRGMPYEQYF. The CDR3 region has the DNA TGTGCCAGCAGTTACAGGGGGATGCCCTACGAGCAGTACTTC.

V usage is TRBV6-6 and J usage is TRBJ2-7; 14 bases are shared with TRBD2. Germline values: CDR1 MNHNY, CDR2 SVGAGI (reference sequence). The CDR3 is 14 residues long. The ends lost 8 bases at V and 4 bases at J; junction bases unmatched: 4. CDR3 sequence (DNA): TGTGCCAGCGGACTAGCGGGGGGAGAATACGAGCAGTACTTC. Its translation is CASGLAGGEYEQYF.

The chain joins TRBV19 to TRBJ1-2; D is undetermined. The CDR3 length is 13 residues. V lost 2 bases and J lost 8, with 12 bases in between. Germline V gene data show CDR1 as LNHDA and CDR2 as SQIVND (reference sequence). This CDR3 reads CASSIPRGRGYTF. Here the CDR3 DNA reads TGTGCCAGTAGTATACCGAGAGGGCGCGGCTACACCTTC.

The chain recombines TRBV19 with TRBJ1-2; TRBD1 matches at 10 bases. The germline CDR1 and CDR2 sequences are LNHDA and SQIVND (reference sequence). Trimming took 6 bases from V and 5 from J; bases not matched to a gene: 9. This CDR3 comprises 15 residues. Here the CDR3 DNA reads TGTGCCAGTAGCCCGGGGGACAGGGGAAGTTATGGCTACACCTTC. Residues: CASSPGDRGSYGYTF.

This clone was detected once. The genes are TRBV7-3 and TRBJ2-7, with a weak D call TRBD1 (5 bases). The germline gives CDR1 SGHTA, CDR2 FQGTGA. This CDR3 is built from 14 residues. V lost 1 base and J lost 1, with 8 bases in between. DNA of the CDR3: TGTGCCAGCAGCTTAAAGCCAGGGTCCTACGAGCAGTACTTC. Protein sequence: CASSLKPGSYEQYF.

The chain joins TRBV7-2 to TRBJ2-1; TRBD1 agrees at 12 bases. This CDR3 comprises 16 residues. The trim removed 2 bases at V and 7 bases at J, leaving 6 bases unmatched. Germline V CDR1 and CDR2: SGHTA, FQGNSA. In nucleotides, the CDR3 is TGTGCCAGCAGCTTAAGGGGGACAGGGGGCTGGAATGAGCAGTTCTTC. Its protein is CASSLRGTGGWNEQFF. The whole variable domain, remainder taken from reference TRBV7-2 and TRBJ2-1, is GAGVSQSPSNKVTEKGKDVELRCDPISGHTALYWYRQSLGQGLEFLIYFQGNSAPDKSGLPSDRFSAERTGGSVSTLTIQRTQQEDSAVYLCASSLRGTGGWNEQFFGPGTRLTVL.

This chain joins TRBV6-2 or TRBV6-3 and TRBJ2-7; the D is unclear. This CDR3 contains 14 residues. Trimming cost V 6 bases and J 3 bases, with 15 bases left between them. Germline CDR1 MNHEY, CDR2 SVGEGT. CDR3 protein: CASSPSTHDYEQYF. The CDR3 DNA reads TGTGCCAGCAGCCCATCTACCCACGACTACGAGCAGTACTTC.

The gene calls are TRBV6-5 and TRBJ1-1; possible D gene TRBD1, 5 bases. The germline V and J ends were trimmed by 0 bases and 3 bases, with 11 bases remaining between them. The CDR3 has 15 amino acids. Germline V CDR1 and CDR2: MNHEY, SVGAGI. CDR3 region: CASSYSIAGDTEAFF. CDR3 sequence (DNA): TGTGCCAGCAGTTACTCGATAGCGGGGGACACTGAAGCTTTCTTT.

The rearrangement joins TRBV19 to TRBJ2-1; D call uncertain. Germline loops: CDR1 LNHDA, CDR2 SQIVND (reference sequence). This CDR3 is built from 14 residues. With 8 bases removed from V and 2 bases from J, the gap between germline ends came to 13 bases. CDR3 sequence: CASSSTLAYNEQFF. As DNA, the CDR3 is TGTGCCAGTTCGTCGACCCTAGCCTACAATGAGCAGTTCTTC.

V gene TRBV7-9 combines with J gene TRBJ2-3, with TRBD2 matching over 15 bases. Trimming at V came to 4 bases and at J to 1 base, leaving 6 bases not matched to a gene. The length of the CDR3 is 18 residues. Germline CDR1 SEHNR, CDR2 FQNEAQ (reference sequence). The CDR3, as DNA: TGTGCCAGCAGCTCGGGACTAGCGGGGGGTTGGGGCACAGATACGCAGTATTTT. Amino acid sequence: CASSSGLAGGWGTDTQYF.

The CDR3 region has the DNA TGTGCCACGACAGGGCTCTCTGGAAACACCATATATTTT. It encodes CATTGLSGNTIYF. This chain joins TRBV10-3 and TRBJ1-3, with 7 nucleotides matching TRBD1. CDR1 ENHRY and CDR2 SYGVKD come from the germline V gene. V dropped 10 bases and J dropped 0; count of bases not matched to a gene: 3. This CDR3 has 13 residues.

CDR3 DNA: TGTGCCAGTAGTATCCGGGACAGGGAGTATAGTTCTGGAAACACCATATATTTT. It is translated as CASSIRDREYSSGNTIYF. This chain connects TRBV19 to TRBJ1-3, with 9 bases fitting TRBD1. This CDR3 has 18 amino acids. V dropped 3 bases and J dropped 1; count of bases not matched to a gene: 10. Germline lookup yields CDR1 LNHDA and CDR2 SQIVND (reference sequence).

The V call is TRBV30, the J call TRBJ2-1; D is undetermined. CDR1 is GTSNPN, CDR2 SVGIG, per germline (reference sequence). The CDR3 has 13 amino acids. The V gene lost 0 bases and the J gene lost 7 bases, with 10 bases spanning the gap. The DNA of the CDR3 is TGTGCCTGGAGTGTAACAGCTTGGAATGAGCAGTTCTTC. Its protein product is CAWSVTAWNEQFF.

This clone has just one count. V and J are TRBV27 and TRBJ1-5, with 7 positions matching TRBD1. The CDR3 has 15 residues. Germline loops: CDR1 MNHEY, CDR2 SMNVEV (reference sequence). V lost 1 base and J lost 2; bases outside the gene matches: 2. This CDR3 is CASSLYTGGNQPQHF. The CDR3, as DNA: TGTGCCAGCAGTTTATACACAGGGGGCAATCAGCCCCAGCATTTT.